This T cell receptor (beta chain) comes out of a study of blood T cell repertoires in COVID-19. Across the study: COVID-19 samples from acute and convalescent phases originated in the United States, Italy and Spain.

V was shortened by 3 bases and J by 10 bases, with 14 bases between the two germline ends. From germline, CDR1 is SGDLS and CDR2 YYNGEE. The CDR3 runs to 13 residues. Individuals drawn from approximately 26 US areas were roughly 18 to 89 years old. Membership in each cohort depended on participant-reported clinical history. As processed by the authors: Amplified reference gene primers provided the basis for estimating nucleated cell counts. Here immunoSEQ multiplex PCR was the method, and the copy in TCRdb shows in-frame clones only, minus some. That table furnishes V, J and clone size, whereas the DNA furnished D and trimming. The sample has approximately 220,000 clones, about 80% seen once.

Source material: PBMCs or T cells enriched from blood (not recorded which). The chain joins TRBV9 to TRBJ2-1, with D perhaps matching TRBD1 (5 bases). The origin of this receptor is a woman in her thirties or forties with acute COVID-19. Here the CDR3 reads CASSGGRASEQFF. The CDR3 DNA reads TGTGCCAGCAGCGGGGGCAGGGCTTCCGAGCAGTTCTTC.